The clone carrying this T cell receptor (beta chain) was recorded a few times. This record belongs to a study of tumor T cells in aggressive B-cell lymphoma. The germline V and J ends were trimmed by 1 base and 1 base, with 8 bases remaining between them. The germline gives CDR1 SGDLS, CDR2 YYNGEE. CDR3 length equals 14 residues. The assay was immunoSEQ multiplex PCR, and TCRdb's table has in-frame clones only and misses some. The table includes 3,800 or so clones, roughly 90% detected once. Sequencing used tumor tissue. The V gene is TRBV9, the J gene TRBJ1-1; D is unresolved. The sequence was collected from an adult with diffuse large B cell lymphoma. The CDR3: CASSVRTENTEAFF. DNA for the CDR3: TGTGCCAGCAGCGTACGCACAGAGAACACTGAAGCTTTCTTT.